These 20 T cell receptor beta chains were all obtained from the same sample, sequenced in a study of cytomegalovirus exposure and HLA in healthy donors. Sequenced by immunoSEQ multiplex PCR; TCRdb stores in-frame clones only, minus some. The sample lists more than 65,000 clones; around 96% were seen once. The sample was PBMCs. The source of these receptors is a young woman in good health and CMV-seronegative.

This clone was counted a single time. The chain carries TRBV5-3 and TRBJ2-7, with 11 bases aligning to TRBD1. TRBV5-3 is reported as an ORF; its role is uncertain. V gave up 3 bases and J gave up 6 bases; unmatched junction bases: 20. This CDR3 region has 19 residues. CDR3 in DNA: TGTGCCAGAAGCTCCCGGACAGGGGGCGAACGAAGGGCTTATGGCGAGCAGTACTTC. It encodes CARSSRTGGERRAYGEQYF.

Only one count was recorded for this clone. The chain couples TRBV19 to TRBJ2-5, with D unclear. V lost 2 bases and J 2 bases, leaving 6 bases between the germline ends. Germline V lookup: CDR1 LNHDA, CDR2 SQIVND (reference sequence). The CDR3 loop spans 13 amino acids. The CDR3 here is CASSIIGQETQYF. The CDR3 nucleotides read TGTGCCAGTAGTATAATCGGGCAAGAGACCCAGTACTTC. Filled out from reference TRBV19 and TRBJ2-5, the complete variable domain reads DGGITQSPKYLFRKEGQNVTLSCEQNLNHDAMYWYRQDPGQGLRLIYYSQIVNDFQKGDIAEGYSVSREKKESFPLTVTSAQKNPTAFYLCASSIIGQETQYFGPGTRLLVL.

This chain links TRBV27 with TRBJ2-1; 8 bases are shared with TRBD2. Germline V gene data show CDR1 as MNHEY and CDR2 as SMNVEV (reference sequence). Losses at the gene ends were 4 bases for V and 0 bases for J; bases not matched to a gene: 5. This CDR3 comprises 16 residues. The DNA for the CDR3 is TGTGCCAGCAGTTCAGTAGCGGGGATCTCCTACAATGAGCAGTTCTTC. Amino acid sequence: CASSSVAGISYNEQFF.

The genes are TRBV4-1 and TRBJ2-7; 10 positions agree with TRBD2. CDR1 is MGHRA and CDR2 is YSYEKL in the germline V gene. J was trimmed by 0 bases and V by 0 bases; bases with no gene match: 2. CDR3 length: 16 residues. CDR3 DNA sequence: TGCGCCAGCAGCCAAGATCCTAGCGGGAGCTCCTACGAGCAGTACTTC. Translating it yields CASSQDPSGSSYEQYF.

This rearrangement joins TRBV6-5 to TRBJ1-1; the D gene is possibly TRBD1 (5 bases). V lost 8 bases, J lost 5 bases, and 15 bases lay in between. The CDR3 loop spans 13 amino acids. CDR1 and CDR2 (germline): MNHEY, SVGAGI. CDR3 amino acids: CASGISKGTEAFF. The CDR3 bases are TGTGCCAGCGGGATTTCGAAGGGGACTGAAGCTTTCTTT.

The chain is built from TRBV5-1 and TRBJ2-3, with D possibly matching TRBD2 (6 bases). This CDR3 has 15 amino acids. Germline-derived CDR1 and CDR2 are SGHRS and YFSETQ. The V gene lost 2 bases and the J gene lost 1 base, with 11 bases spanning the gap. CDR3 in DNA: TGCGCCAGCAGCTTAGGCGGGGAGCGCACAGATACGCAGTATTTT. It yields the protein CASSLGGERTDTQYF.

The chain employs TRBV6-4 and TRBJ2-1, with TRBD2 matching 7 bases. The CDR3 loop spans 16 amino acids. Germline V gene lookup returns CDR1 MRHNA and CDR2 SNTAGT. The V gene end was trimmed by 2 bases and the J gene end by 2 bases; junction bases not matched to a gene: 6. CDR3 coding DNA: TGTGCCAGCAGTGACCGGGGGAGCGGGACCTACAATGAGCAGTTCTTC. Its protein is CASSDRGSGTYNEQFF.

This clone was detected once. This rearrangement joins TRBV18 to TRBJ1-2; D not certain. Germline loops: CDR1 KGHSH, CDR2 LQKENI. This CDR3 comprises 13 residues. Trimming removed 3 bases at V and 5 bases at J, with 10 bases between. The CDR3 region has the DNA TGTGCCAGCTCACCGAAACAAGAATATGGCTACACCTTC. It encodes CASSPKQEYGYTF.

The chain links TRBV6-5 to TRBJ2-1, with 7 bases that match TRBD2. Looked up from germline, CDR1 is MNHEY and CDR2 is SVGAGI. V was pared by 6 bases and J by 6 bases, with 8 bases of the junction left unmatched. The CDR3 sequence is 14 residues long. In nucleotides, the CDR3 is TGTGCCAGCAGCCGGACTAGGTCTCGCAATGAGCAGTTCTTC. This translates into CASSRTRSRNEQFF.

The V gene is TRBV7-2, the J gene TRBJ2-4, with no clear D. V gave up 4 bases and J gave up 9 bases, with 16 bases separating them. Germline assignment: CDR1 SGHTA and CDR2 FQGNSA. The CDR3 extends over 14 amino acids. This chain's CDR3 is CASSSNPGSGIQYF. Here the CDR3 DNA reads TGTGCCAGCAGCTCCAACCCCGGTTCTGGCATTCAGTACTTC.

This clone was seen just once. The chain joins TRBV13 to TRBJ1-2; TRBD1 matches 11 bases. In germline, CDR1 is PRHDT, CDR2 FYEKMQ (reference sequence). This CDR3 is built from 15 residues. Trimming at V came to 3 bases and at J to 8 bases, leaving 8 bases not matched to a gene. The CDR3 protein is CASSLGTGGVEGYTF. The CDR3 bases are TGTGCCAGCAGCTTGGGGACAGGGGGAGTAGAAGGCTACACCTTC. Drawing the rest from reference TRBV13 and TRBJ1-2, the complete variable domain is AAGVIQSPRHLIKEKRETATLKCYPIPRHDTVYWYQQGPGQDPQFLISFYEKMQSDKGSIPDRFSAQQFSDYHSELNMSSLELGDSALYFCASSLGTGGVEGYTFGSGTRLTVV.

In DNA form, the CDR3 reads TGTGCCAGTTATGTTAGCGGGAGCTCCTACAATGAGCAGTTCTTC. Translation: CASYVSGSSYNEQFF. The chain combines TRBV27 with TRBJ2-1; 9 nucleotides line up with TRBD2. Looked up from germline, CDR1 is MNHEY and CDR2 is SMNVEV (reference sequence). CDR3 length equals 15 residues. Losses at the gene ends were 9 bases for V and 0 bases for J; bases not matched to a gene: 6.

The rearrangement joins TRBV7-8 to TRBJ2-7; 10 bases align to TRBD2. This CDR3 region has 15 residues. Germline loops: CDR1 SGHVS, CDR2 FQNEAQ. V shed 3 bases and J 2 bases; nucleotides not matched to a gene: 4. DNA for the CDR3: TGTGCCAGCAGCTTGGGACTAGCGACTACCTACGAGCAGTACTTC. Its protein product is CASSLGLATTYEQYF.

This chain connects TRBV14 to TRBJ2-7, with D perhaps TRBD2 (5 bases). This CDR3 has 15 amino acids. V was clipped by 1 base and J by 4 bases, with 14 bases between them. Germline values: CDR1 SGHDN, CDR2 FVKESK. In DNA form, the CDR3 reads TGTGCCAGCAGCCAAGGCGCAGGAGGAACATACGAGCAGTACTTC. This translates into CASSQGAGGTYEQYF.

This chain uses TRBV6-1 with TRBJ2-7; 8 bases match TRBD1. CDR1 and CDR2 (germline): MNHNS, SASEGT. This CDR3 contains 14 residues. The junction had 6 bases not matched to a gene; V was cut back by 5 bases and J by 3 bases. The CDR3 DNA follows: TGTGCCAGCAGTTCGGGACAGGTGCTCTACGAGCAGTACTTC. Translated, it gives CASSSGQVLYEQYF.

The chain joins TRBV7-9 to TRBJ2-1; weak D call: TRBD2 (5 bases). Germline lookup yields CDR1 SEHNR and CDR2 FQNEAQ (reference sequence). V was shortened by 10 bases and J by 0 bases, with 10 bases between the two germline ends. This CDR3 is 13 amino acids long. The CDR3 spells CATSRDSYNEQFF. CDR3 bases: TGTGCCACCTCCCGGGACTCCTACAATGAGCAGTTCTTC.

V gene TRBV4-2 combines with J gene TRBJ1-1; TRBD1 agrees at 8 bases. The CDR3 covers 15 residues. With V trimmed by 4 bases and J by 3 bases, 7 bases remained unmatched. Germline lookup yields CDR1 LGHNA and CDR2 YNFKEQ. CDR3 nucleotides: TGTGCCAGCAGCCGGGTCGAGACAGGGGACACTGAAGCTTTCTTT. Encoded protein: CASSRVETGDTEAFF.

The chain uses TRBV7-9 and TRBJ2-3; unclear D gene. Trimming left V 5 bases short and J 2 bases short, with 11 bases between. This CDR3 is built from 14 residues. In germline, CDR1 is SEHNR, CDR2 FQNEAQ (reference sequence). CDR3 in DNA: TGTGCCAGCAGCCCGTCGGGTCTCACAGATACGCAGTATTTT. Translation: CASSPSGLTDTQYF.

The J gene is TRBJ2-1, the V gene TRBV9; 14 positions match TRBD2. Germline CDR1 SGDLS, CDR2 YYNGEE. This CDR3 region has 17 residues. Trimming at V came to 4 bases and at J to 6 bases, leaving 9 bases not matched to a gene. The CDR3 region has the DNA TGTGCCAGCAGCCCAGGGACTAGCGGGAGTGGGGTCAATGAGCAGTTCTTC. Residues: CASSPGTSGSGVNEQFF.

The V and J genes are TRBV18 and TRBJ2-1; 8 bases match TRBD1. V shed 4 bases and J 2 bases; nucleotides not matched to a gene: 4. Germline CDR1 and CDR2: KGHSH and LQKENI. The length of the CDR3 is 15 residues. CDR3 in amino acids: CASSLGQGPYNEQFF. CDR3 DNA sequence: TGTGCCAGCTCACTAGGACAGGGCCCCTACAATGAGCAGTTCTTC.